This T cell receptor (beta chain) was recorded in a study of blood T cell repertoires in COVID-19. In the original workflow: Estimation of nucleated cell counts was performed using reference gene primer amplification. Sequenced by immunoSEQ multiplex PCR; TCRdb stores in-frame clones only, minus some. Clone size and the V and J calls come from that table; the DNA yielded D and trimming. The sample yields about 220,000 clones, approximately 90% seen once. This receptor was taken from a woman between 18 and 29 years old in a cohort exposed to, infected with or recovered from COVID-19 (not recorded which). The sequenced material came from PBMCs or T cells enriched from blood (not recorded which).

CDR3 loop: CASSPGRDRYSPLHF. The DNA for the CDR3 is TGTGCCAGCAGCCCCGGTCGGGACAGGTATTCACCCCTCCACTTT. The chain has TRBV28 and TRBJ1-6; 8 nucleotides match TRBD1. Trimming removed 6 bases from V and 8 bases from J; junction bases left unmatched: 9. This CDR3 region has 15 residues. CDR1 and CDR2 from the germline V gene are MDHEN and SYDVKM.